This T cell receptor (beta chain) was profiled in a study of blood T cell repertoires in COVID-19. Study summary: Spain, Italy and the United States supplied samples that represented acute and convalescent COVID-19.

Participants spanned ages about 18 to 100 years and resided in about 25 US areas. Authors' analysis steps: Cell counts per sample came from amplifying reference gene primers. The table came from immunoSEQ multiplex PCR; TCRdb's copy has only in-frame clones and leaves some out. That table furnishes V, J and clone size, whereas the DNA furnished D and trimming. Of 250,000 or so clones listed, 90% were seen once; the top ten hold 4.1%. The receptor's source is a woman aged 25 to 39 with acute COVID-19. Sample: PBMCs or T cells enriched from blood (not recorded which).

CDR3 sequence reads: CSVEAIGLAPDTQYF. The CDR3 region has the DNA TGCAGCGTTGAAGCCATAGGACTAGCTCCAGATACGCAGTATTTT. This chain uses TRBV29-1 with TRBJ2-3; TRBD2 agrees at 8 bases. Germline V gene sequence: CDR1 SQVTM, CDR2 ANQGSEA. Trimming took 1 base from V and 4 from J; bases not matched to a gene: 7. CDR3 length: 15 residues.